This TCR beta chain comes out of a study of shared clonotypes between healthy human individuals. Study-level points and caveats: Sample collection involved blood only; tissue repertoires are likely different.

A remark on this clone: As yet, its antigen is unknown.

Each subset's genomic DNA was shared equally among a number of immunoSEQ plates. Sequencing of unsorted PBMC DNA was carried out using ten immunoSEQ deep assay plates. Under the authors' procedure: Filtering differed, since immunoSEQ gave only junction sequences and no quality scores. Profiled with immunoSEQ multiplex PCR; TCRdb holds only in-frame clones, not every one. V, J and clone size reflect that table, while D and trimming were determined from the DNA. Found here are about 460,000 clones, 75% to 80% of them singletons; the top ten hold around 13%. Germline CDR1 reads MDHEN; CDR2 reads SYDVKM. The V gene lost 3 bases and the J gene lost 2 bases, with 7 bases spanning the gap. The CDR3 extends over 13 amino acids.

The chain couples TRBV28 to TRBJ1-2, with D unclear. Sequencing was carried out using PBMCs. The TCR sequence derives from a woman between 35 and 50 years old in good health. Some clones in this sample may be carry-over from other donors' samples. Written as DNA, the CDR3 is TGTGCCAGCAGTTTTATGGAGAACTATGGCTACACCTTC. Amino acid sequence: CASSFMENYGYTF.